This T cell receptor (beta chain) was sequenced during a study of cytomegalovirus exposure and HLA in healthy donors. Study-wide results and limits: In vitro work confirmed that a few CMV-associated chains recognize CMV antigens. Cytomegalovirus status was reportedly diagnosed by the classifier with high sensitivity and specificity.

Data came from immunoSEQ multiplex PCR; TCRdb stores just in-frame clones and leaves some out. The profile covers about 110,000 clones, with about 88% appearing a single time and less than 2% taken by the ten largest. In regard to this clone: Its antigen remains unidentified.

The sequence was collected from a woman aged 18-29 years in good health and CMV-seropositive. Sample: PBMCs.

CDR3 sequence reads: CASRRGLGETQYF. In DNA, the CDR3 is TGTGCCAGTAGACGGGGACTAGGAGAGACCCAGTACTTC. The V call is TRBV19, the J call TRBJ2-5; 8 bases match TRBD2. This CDR3 region has 13 residues. In germline, CDR1 is LNHDA, CDR2 SQIVND (reference sequence). The J segment lost 4 bases and the V segment lost 6 bases, leaving 4 bases of the junction unmatched. Complete variable domain (other parts from reference TRBV19 and TRBJ2-5): DGGITQSPKYLFRKEGQNVTLSCEQNLNHDAMYWYRQDPGQGLRLIYYSQIVNDFQKGDIAEGYSVSREKKESFPLTVTSAQKNPTAFYLCASRRGLGETQYFGPGTRLLVL.